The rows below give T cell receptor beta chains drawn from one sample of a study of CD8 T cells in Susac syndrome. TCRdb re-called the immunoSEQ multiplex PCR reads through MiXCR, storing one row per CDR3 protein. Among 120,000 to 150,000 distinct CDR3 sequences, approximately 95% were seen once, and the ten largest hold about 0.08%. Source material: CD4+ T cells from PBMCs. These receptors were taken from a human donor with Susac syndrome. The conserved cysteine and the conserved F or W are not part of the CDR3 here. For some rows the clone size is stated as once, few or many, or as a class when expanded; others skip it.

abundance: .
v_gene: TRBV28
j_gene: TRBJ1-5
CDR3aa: ASIIGGEHQPQH

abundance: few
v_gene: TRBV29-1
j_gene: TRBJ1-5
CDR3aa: SVLTGGNQPQH

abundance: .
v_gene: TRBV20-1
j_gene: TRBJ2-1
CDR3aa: SASVGTSYNEQF

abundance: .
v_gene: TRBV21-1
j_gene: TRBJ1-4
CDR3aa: ASSANRKLF

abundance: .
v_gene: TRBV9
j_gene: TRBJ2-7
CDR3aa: ASSVGSGRAHEQY

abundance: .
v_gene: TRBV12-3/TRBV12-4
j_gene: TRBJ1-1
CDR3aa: ASNPSRGTTEAF

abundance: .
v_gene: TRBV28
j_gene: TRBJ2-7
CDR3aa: ASSGDTPYEQY

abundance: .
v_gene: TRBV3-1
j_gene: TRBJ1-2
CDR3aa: ASSQGTGGYT

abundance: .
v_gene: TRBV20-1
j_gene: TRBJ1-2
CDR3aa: SAVQDRRGFGYT

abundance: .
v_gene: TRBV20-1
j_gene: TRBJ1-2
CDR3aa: SARGGTFGGSGYGYT

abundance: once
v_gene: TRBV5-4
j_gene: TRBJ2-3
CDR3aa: ASSWRSSTDTQY

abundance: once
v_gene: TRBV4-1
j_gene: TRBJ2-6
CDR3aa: ASSPGLLLSGANVLT

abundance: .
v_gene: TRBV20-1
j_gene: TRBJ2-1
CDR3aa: SAKSRGNSYNEQF

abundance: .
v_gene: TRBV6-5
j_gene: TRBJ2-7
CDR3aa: ASSNSGFSYEQY

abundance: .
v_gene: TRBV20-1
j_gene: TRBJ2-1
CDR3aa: SARVLAGGINEQF

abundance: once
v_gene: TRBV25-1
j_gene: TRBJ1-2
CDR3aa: ASSAENARVGYT

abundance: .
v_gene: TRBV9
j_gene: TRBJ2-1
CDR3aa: ASSVIANSYNEQF

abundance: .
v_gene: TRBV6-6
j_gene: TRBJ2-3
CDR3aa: ASSWDRGIADTQY

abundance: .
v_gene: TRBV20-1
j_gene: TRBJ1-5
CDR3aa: SVPEGGNQPQH

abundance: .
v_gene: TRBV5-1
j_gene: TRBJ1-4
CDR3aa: ASSHATNEKLF

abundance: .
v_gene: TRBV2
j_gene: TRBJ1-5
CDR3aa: ASSGDSWDSNQPQH

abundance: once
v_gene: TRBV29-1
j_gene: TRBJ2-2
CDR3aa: SVRRISGGQNTGELF

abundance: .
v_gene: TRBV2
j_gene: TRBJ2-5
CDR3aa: ASSEPLFAGGPETQY

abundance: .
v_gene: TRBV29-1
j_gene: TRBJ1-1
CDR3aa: SVDKNMNTEAF

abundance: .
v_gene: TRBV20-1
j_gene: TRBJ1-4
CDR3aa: SFVDPTNEKLF

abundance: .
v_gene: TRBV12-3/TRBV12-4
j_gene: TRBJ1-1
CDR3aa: ASSALGSEAF

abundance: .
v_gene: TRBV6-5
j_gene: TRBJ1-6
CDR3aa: ASRVGFDVPLH

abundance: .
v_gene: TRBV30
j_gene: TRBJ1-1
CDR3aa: AWSVSGRGVDPEAF

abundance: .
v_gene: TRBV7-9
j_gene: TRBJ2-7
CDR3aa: ASSFAGGGAETYEQY

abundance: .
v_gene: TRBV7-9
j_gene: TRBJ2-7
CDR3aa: ASSLTGALVEQY

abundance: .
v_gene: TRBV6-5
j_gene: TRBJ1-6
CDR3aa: ASSYWDTAGNSPLH

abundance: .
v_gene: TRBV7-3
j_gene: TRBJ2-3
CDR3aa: ASSLFRGGPGDTQY

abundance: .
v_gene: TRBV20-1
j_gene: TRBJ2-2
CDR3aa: SATLGQLGGELF

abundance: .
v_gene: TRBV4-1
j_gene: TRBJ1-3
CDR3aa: ASSRGTGRLHSGNTIY

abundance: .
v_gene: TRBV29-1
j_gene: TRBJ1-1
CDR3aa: SVGWVGRYSTEAF

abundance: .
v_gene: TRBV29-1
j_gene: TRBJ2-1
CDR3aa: SVRGRAYNEQF

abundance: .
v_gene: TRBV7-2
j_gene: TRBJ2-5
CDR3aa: ASSSQRGGETQY

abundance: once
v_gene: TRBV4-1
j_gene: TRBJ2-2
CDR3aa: ASSQRTNTGELF

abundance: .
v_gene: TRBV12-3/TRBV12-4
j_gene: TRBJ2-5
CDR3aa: ASSSDRGLGETQY

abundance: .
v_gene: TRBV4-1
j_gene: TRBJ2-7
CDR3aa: ASSQDGAGSSYEQY

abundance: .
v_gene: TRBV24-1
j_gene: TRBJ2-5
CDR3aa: ATSEGGLAGETQY

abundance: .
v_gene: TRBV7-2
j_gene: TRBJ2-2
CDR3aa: ASSVRTGELF

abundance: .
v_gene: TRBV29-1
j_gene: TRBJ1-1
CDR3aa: SVDRQGRPEAF

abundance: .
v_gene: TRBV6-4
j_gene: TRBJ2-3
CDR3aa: ASSPTSGADTQY

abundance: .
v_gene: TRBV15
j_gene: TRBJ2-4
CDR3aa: ATSRGGTEKNIQY

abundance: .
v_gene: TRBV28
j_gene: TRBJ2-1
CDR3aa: ASRGTGSYNEQF

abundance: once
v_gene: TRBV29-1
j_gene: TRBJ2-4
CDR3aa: SVGDRVAKNIQY

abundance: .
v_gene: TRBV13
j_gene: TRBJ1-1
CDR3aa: ASSSWGLNTEAF

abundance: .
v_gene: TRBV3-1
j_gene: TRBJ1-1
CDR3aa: ASSQVQGVTEAF

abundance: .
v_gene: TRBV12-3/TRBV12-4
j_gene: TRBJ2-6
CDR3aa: ASSNRPGQAGANVLT

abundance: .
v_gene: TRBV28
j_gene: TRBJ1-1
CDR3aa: ASSLGLEAF

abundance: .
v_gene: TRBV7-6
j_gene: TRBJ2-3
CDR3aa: ASSLDYGDTQY

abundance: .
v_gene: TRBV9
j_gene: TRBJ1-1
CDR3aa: ASSVGVGNTEAF

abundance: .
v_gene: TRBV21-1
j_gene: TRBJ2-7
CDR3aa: ASSIDRAEQY

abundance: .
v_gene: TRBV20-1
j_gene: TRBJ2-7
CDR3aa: SALRTAGYEQY